One sample yielded the 19 T cell receptor beta chains listed below, sequenced in a study of CD4 and CD8 cells across lung adenocarcinoma regions. TCRdb reprocessed the PCR reads with MiXCR, giving one entry per CDR3 protein. This sample yields under 20,000 distinct CDR3 sequences, of which more than 45% are seen a single time; around a fifth belongs to the top ten. Sequenced material: CD4+ T cells from the margin of a lung tumor. These receptors came from a male donor with lung adenocarcinoma. The CD4 and CD8 labels of this study may be unreliable.

Remarks on this clonotype: An end of the junction differs from the germline gene, which may be a read error. CDR3: CASSNEGTGGPESQYF. Here the CDR3 DNA reads TGTGCCAGCAGTAACGAGGGGACAGGGGGGCCAGAGTCCCAGTACTTC. The chain is built from TRBV6-5 and TRBJ2-5; TRBD1 agrees at 11 bases. The CDR3 covers 16 residues. Per germline, CDR1 MNHEY and CDR2 SVGAGI.

Notes on this clonotype: The junction and the germline gene differ at one end; a read error may be behind it. The chain carries TRBV27 and TRBJ2-5; 7 bases align to TRBD2. This CDR3 has 16 residues. From germline, CDR1 is MNHEY and CDR2 SMNVEV (reference sequence). Here the CDR3 DNA reads TGTGCCAGCGGGGGGGTCGGGGCAGCCCACACAGAGACGCAGTACTTC. It encodes CASGGVGAAHTETQYF.

The chain recombines TRBV10-3 with TRBJ2-1; the D gene is possibly TRBD1 (8 bases). The J call may be wrong; the DNA end is better matched by TRBJ2-5. Germline assignment: CDR1 ENHRY and CDR2 SYGVKD. The CDR3 loop spans 12 amino acids. CDR3 DNA: TGTGCCACCAACAGGGGGGGAGAGACCCAGTACTTC. Translated, it gives CATNRGGETQYF.

Many counts were recorded for this clonotype. The chain carries TRBV6-1 and TRBJ1-1; D is ambiguous. Trimming shortened V by 6 bases and J by 5 bases, and 19 bases separated the two germline ends. CDR1 and CDR2 (germline): MNHNS, SASEGT. This CDR3 is built from 15 residues. This CDR3 is CASSPSSGRGTEAFF. As DNA, the CDR3 is TGTGCCAGCAGCCCCTCCTCGGGGAGAGGGACTGAAGCTTTCTTT.

This clonotype was detected only a few times. One junction end disagrees with the germline gene, perhaps due to a read error. The chain uses TRBV10-2 and TRBJ2-5; 8 positions agree with TRBD2. This CDR3 is built from 14 residues. In germline, CDR1 is WSHSY, CDR2 SAAADI. Here the CDR3 DNA reads TGTGCGGGCAGCGGGGGCGGTGACCCAGAGACCCAGTACTTT. This sequence encodes CAGSGGGDPETQYF.

This clonotype was seen ten or more times. The chain uses TRBV4-2 and TRBJ2-3, with D tentatively TRBD1 or TRBD2 (6 bases each). CDR3 length equals 16 residues. The V end was cut by 0 bases, the J end by 9 bases, with 19 bases between. Germline V gene lookup returns CDR1 LGHNA and CDR2 YNFKEQ. CDR3: CASSQDGGQGGVTQYF. CDR3 nucleotide sequence: TGTGCCAGCAGCCAAGATGGGGGGCAGGGTGGTGTAACGCAGTATTTT.

V usage is TRBV10-3 and J usage is TRBJ2-7; D tentatively reads TRBD1 or TRBD2 (6 bases each). The CDR3 covers 14 residues. In germline, CDR1 is ENHRY, CDR2 SYGVKD. V was trimmed by 4 bases and J by 0 bases, leaving 10 bases between them. CDR3 sequence reads: CAISGGASSYEQYF. The CDR3 DNA sequence: TGTGCCATCAGTGGGGGGGCGAGCTCCTACGAGCAGTACTTC.

This clonotype was seen ten or more times. This chain links TRBV7-6 with TRBJ2-1, with D unclear. The closer fit of TRBJ2-5 to the DNA end suggests the J call may be wrong. In germline, CDR1 is SGHVS, CDR2 FNYEAQ. This CDR3 has 12 amino acids. CDR3 region: CASSLAMETQYF. The CDR3 DNA follows: TGTGCCAGCAGCTTAGCCATGGAGACCCAGTACTTC.

The gene calls are TRBV11-2 and TRBJ2-5; D is unresolved. The J call is in doubt because the DNA end fits TRBJ2-3 better. Germline V gene data show CDR1 as SGHAT and CDR2 as FQNNGV. This CDR3 has 13 residues. This CDR3 is CASSWAGPETQYF. CDR3 nucleotide sequence: TGTGCCAGCAGCTGGGCTGGCCCAGAGACCCAGTATTTT.

This chain links TRBV6-1 with TRBJ2-3; D is perhaps TRBD2 (6 bases). Trimming cost V 9 bases and J 4 bases, with 17 bases left between them. The CDR3 contains 14 residues. Looked up from germline, CDR1 is MNHNS and CDR2 is SASEGT. CDR3: CASRMAGGSDTQYF. CDR3 sequence (DNA): TGTGCCAGTCGGATGGCCGGAGGGTCAGATACGCAGTATTTT.

This rearrangement joins TRBV27 to TRBJ2-4, with 8 bases fitting TRBD1. The V gene end was trimmed by 2 bases and the J gene end by 16 bases; junction bases not matched to a gene: 19. Germline V CDR1 and CDR2: MNHEY, SMNVEV (reference sequence). CDR3 size: 16 residues. The CDR3 loop reads CASSLRQGAVSNEQYF. The CDR3 DNA follows: TGTGCCAGCAGTTTACGCCAGGGGGCGGTTTCAAATGAGCAATACTTC.

Details on this clonotype: Its ends do not fully match the called genes, so a read error is possible. The chain combines TRBV10-2 with TRBJ2-3; a weak D match, TRBD2 (6 bases). Germline assignment: CDR1 WSHSY and CDR2 SAAADI. CDR3 length: 14 residues. CDR3 loop: CASTGVGATDIQYF. In nucleotides, the CDR3 is TGCGCCAGCACGGGGGTGGGAGCCACAGACATTCAGTATTTC.

This clonotype occurred a few times. This chain joins TRBV30 and TRBJ2-5; D may correspond to TRBD1 or TRBD2 (5 bases each). The J call may be mistaken, given a closer DNA end match to TRBJ2-7. This CDR3 has 13 amino acids. Germline V lookup: CDR1 GTSNPN, CDR2 SVGIG (reference sequence). The CDR3 sequence: CAWRGEGWYEQYF. The CDR3 coding sequence is TGTGCCTGGAGGGGGGAAGGGTGGTACGAGCAGTACTTC.

The gene calls are TRBV27 and TRBJ2-3, with D possibly matching TRBD2 (5 bases). Germline V gene sequence: CDR1 MNHEY, CDR2 SMNVEV (reference sequence). This CDR3 has 16 amino acids. The V and J ends lost 2 bases and 7 bases respectively, with 19 bases between them. The CDR3 DNA reads TGTGCCAGCAGTTTAACGGGGATACGCGTCAAAAATACGCAGTATTTT. Its translation: CASSLTGIRVKNTQYF.

On this clonotype: One end of the junction fails to match germline, which may point to a read error. The chain has TRBV10-2 and TRBJ2-3; 7 nucleotides line up with TRBD2. Germline loops: CDR1 WSHSY, CDR2 SAAADI. This CDR3 has 14 residues. The CDR3 reads CGSSGVAGKDTQYF. Written as DNA, the CDR3 is TGCGGCAGCAGTGGGGTAGCGGGCAAAGACACGCAGTACTTT.

In DNA form, the CDR3 reads TGTGCCAGCAATTGGGGGTACCATCAGCCCCAGCATTTT. It encodes CASNWGYHQPQHF. The rearrangement uses TRBV6-5 and TRBJ1-5, with D perhaps TRBD1 (5 bases). V lost 7 bases to trimming and J lost 5 bases, with 12 bases between them. The CDR3 spans 13 residues. The germline gives CDR1 MNHEY, CDR2 SVGAGI.

Comments on this clonotype: A junction end diverges from the germline sequence, so it may reflect a read error. The rearrangement links TRBV27 to TRBJ2-3; 7 nucleotides align to TRBD2. This CDR3 is 15 amino acids long. Germline CDR1 is MNHEY and CDR2 is SMNVEV (reference sequence). CDR3 bases: TGTGGCAGCGGGACGGGGTTGCGAGCCAAAGATACGCAGTACTTT. As protein: CGSGTGLRAKDTQYF.

By sample fraction, this clonotype is large. The rearrangement uses TRBV6-1 and TRBJ1-2, with a tentative D call TRBD1 (5 bases). This CDR3 is 16 amino acids long. V lost 6 bases and J 6 bases, leaving 23 bases between the germline ends. Germline CDR1 MNHNS, CDR2 SASEGT. CDR3 nucleotide sequence: TGTGCCAGCAGCATGAACTCGGGGCCGGGGGAAGATGGCTACACCTTC. This sequence encodes CASSMNSGPGEDGYTF.

The V and J genes are TRBV6-1 and TRBJ1-2; D might be TRBD1 (5 bases). Trimming took off 9 bases at V and 8 bases at J, with 25 bases between the two ends. This CDR3 is built from 15 residues. CDR1 is MNHNS, CDR2 SASEGT, per germline. CDR3 nucleotides: TGTGCCAGGGGTGGGGGGGGGGGGGGGGGGGGGGGCTACACCTTC. Translated: CARGGGGGGGGGYTF.